Listed here are 16 T cell receptor beta chains from one sample, sequenced in a study of T-cell memory formation after mild COVID-19. TCRdb re-called the 5' RACE reads through MiXCR, storing one row per CDR3 protein. The table lists about 340,000 distinct CDR3 sequences, more than 20% of them singletons. What was sequenced was PBMCs or a T cell subset sorted from them (not recorded which). The origin of the receptors is an adult woman who had mild COVID-19 (a few samples of this study predate the infection). Cell type and time point are not known.

The chain carries TRBV24-1 and TRBJ2-3; 12 bases line up with TRBD2. J was trimmed by 10 bases and V by 4 bases; bases with no gene match: 14. This CDR3 has 17 residues. The germline gives CDR1 KGHDR, CDR2 SFDVKD. The CDR3 spells CATSDTSLAGGLEAQYF. CDR3 sequence (DNA): TGTGCCACCAGTGACACATCTCTAGCGGGAGGGCTTGAGGCGCAGTATTTT.

This clonotype turned up a few times. This chain links TRBV7-2 with TRBJ1-2, with D perhaps TRBD1 (6 bases). The V gene's germline CDR1 is SGHTA and CDR2 FQGNSA. V was cut by 2 bases and J by 4 bases, with 11 bases left in between. The CDR3 has 14 residues. CDR3 amino acids: CASSLSEGGYGYTF. The CDR3 DNA follows: TGTGCCAGCAGCTTATCTGAGGGGGGCTATGGCTACACCTTC.

This clonotype was observed many times. This sequence joins TRBV7-9 and TRBJ2-5; D is ambiguous. Germline V gene sequence: CDR1 SEHNR, CDR2 FQNEAQ (reference sequence). V was pared by 5 bases and J by 2 bases, with 21 bases between. The CDR3 runs to 17 residues. The CDR3 nucleotides are TGTGCCAGCAGCCCAAGAGGTTCGTATAGGCTGCAAGAGACCCAGTACTTC. Its protein product is CASSPRGSYRLQETQYF.

This chain joins TRBV4-2 and TRBJ2-1; 9 bases are a match to TRBD1. Germline trimming cut 3 bases from V and 0 bases from J; bases unmatched to any gene: 6. The CDR3 runs to 17 residues. Per germline, CDR1 LGHNA and CDR2 YNFKEQ. The CDR3 DNA is TGTGCCAGCAGCCACCCCGGACAGGGGAGCTCCTACAATGAGCAGTTCTTC. It translates to CASSHPGQGSSYNEQFF.

This clonotype has a count of ten or more. The chain recombines TRBV5-1 with TRBJ2-1; TRBD2 aligns across 13 bases. With 4 bases clipped from V and 7 bases from J, the junction kept 11 bases outside the gene matches. The CDR3 extends over 17 amino acids. CDR1 SGHRS and CDR2 YFSETQ come from the germline V gene. The DNA for the CDR3 is TGCGCCAGCAGCCCCTCCCCACTAGCGGGGGGGCGTAATGAGCAGTTCTTC. This codes for CASSPSPLAGGRNEQFF.

V gene TRBV7-8 combines with J gene TRBJ2-7; a weak D match, TRBD1 (5 bases). The V end lost 5 bases, the J end lost 4 bases, and 21 bases lay between the germline ends. The CDR3 extends over 16 amino acids. CDR1 is SGHVS, CDR2 FQNEAQ, per germline. The CDR3: CASSNQGGSSPYEQYF. The DNA of the CDR3 is TGTGCCAGCAGCAACCAGGGCGGTAGTTCCCCTTACGAGCAGTACTTC.

The J gene is TRBJ2-5, the V gene TRBV12-3 or TRBV12-4; TRBD2 is a possible D gene (6 bases). The V end was cut by 2 bases, the J end by 14 bases, with 18 bases between. The CDR3 spans 13 residues. The CDR3 DNA is TGTGCCAGCAGTTTACAATCCTTGGAGGGAGGTTACTTC. Protein sequence: CASSLQSLEGGYF.

The rearrangement joins TRBV5-1 to TRBJ2-3; no clear D. Germline V gene data show CDR1 as SGHRS and CDR2 as YFSETQ. This CDR3 has 14 residues. The V end lost 1 base, the J end lost 0 bases, and 6 bases lay between the germline ends. Here the CDR3 DNA reads TGCGCCAGCAGCTTGAGCCGGAGCACAGATACGCAGTATTTT. Residues: CASSLSRSTDTQYF.

The chain has TRBV24-1 and TRBJ2-7, with unresolved D. The CDR3 consists of 14 residues. V was pared by 2 bases and J by 7 bases, with 14 bases between. Germline V gives CDR1 KGHDR, CDR2 SFDVKD. CDR3 nucleotide sequence: TGTGCCACCAGTGATTCCCGCCCTCCTGGGGAGCAGTACTTC. This sequence encodes CATSDSRPPGEQYF.

This clonotype has a handful of counts. This chain joins TRBV29-1 and TRBJ2-5, with 8 positions matching TRBD1. Unmatched junction bases numbered 15, after V lost 5 bases and J lost 7 bases. The CDR3 totals 15 residues. Germline V gene lookup returns CDR1 SQVTM and CDR2 ANQGSEA. This CDR3 reads CSVSSGTGPLLTQYF. The CDR3 DNA sequence: TGCAGCGTTTCTTCCGGGACAGGACCGCTGTTGACCCAGTACTTC.

This clonotype was recorded a few times. J is TRBJ1-2 and V is TRBV5-1; 10 bases match TRBD1. Germline loops: CDR1 SGHRS, CDR2 YFSETQ. The CDR3 runs to 15 residues. The V gene end was trimmed by 2 bases and the J gene end by 3 bases; junction bases not matched to a gene: 4. This CDR3 reads CASSFRTGGDYGYTF. CDR3 sequence (DNA): TGCGCCAGCAGCTTCCGGACAGGGGGGGACTATGGCTACACCTTC.

This clonotype was seen more than once but under ten times. This chain connects TRBV29-1 to TRBJ2-3; tentatively, D is TRBD2 (6 bases). The CDR3 spans 17 residues. Trimming shortened V by 0 bases and J by 2 bases, and 18 bases separated the two germline ends. Germline assignment: CDR1 SQVTM and CDR2 ANQGSEA. CDR3 loop: CSVEDPEAGYPTDTQYF. The DNA for the CDR3 is TGCAGCGTTGAAGATCCTGAGGCGGGATACCCCACAGATACGCAGTATTTT.

This clonotype was detected a few times. The rearrangement joins TRBV23-1 to TRBJ2-7; 9 bases map to TRBD1. TRBV23-1 belongs to the ORF category, with a function that is uncertain. V shed 2 bases, J shed 5 bases, and the junction held 13 bases outside the gene matches. This CDR3 has 17 amino acids. The CDR3 protein is CASSQARDRVARDEQYF. The CDR3 region has the DNA TGCGCCAGCAGTCAAGCCCGGGACAGGGTCGCCAGGGACGAGCAGTACTTC.

The chain employs TRBV6-2 or TRBV6-3 and TRBJ2-7, with 7 positions matching TRBD2. The ends lost 8 bases at V and 3 bases at J; junction bases unmatched: 13. This CDR3 comprises 15 residues. From germline, CDR1 is MNHEY and CDR2 SVGEGT. The CDR3 region is CASPGGSRLFYEQYF. The DNA of the CDR3 is TGTGCCAGCCCCGGCGGGAGTAGACTCTTCTACGAGCAGTACTTC.

Only a few counts were recorded for this clonotype. The chain uses TRBV20-1 and TRBJ2-1; 9 bases map to TRBD2. After removal of 4 bases from V and 9 bases from J, the junction contained 13 bases not matched to a gene. Germline assignment: CDR1 DFQATT and CDR2 SNEGSKA (reference sequence). This CDR3 contains 15 residues. CDR3 loop: CSATPPGSGRLEQFF. CDR3 bases: TGCAGTGCTACACCCCCGGGTAGCGGGAGACTTGAGCAGTTCTTC.

In this sample, this clonotype turned up a few times. This CDR3 reads CSVESPSDPLGVQFF. The DNA of the CDR3 is TGCAGCGTTGAGTCCCCTAGCGACCCCCTGGGGGTGCAGTTCTTC. V and J are TRBV29-1 and TRBJ2-1, with D perhaps TRBD2 (6 bases). The CDR3 consists of 15 residues. V was cut by 3 bases and J by 12 bases, with 24 bases left in between. Per germline, CDR1 SQVTM and CDR2 ANQGSEA.